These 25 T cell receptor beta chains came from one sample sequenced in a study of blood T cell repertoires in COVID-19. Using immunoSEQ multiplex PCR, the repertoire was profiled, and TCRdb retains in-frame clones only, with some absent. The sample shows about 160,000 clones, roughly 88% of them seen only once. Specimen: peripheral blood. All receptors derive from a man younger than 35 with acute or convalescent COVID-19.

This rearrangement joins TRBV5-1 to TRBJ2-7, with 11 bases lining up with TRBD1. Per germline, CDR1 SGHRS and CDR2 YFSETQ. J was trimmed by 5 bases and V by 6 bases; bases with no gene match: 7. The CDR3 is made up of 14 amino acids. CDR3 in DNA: TGCGCCAGCACCCGGGACAGGGGGATCGACGAGCAGTACTTC. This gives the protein CASTRDRGIDEQYF. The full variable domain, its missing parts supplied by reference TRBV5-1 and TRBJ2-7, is KAGVTQTPRYLIKTRGQQVTLSCSPISGHRSVSWYQQTPGQGLQFLFEYFSETQRNKGNFPGRFSGRQFSNSRSEMNVSTLELGDSALYLCASTRDRGIDEQYFGPGTRLTVT.

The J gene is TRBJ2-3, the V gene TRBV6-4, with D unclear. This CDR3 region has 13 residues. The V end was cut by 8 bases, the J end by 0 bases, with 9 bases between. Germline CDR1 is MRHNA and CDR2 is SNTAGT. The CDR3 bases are TGTGCCAGCGCCCAAGCTAGCACAGATACGCAGTATTTT. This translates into CASAQASTDTQYF.

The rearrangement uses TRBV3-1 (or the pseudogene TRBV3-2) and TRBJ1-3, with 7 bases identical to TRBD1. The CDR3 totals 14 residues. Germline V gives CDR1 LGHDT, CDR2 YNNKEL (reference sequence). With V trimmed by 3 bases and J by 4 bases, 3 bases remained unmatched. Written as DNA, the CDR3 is TGTGCCAGCAGCCAGTCGACAGGGGGAAACACCATATATTTT. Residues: CASSQSTGGNTIYF.

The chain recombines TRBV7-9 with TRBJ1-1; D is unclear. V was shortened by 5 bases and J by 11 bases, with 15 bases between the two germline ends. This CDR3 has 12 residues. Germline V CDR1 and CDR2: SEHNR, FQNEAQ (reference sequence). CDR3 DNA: TGTGCCAGCAGCCGGACTCCTCAGATGGCTTTCTTT. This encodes CASSRTPQMAFF.

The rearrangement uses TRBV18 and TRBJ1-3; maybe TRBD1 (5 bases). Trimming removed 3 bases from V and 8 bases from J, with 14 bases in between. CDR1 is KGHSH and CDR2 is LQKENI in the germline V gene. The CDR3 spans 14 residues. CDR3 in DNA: TGTGCCAGCTCACCGATGACAGTGCTTGACACCATATATTTT. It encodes CASSPMTVLDTIYF.

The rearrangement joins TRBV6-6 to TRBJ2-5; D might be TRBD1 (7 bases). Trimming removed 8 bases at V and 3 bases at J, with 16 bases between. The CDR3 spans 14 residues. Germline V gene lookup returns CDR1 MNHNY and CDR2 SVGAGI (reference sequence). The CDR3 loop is CASSRGRGEETQYF. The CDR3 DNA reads TGTGCCAGCTCAAGGGGGCGGGGAGAAGAGACCCAGTACTTC.

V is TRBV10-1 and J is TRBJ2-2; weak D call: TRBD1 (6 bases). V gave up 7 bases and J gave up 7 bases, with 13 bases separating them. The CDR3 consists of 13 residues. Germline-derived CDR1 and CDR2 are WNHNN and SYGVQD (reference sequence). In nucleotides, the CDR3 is TGCGCCAGCACCAGGGGTGGTAACGGGGAGCTGTTTTTT. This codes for CASTRGGNGELFF.

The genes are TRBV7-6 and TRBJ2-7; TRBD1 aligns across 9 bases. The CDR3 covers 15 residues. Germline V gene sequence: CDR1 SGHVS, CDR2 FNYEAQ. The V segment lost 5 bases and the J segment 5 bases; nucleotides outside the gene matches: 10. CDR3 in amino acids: CASSPRTGVFDEQYF. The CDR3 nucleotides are TGTGCCAGCAGCCCAAGGACAGGGGTTTTCGACGAGCAGTACTTC.

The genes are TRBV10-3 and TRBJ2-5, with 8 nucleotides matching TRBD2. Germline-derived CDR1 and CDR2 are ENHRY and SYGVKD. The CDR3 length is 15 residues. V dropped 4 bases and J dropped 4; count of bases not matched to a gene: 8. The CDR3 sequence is CAISALADSRETQYF. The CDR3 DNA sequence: TGTGCCATCAGTGCACTAGCGGACTCCAGAGAGACCCAGTACTTC.

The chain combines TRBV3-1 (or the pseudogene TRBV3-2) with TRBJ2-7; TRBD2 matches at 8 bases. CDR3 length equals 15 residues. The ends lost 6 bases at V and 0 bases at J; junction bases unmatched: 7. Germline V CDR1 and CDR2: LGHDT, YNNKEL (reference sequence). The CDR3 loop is CASSLSGSLSYEQYF. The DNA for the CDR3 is TGTGCCAGCAGTTTGAGCGGGAGCCTCTCCTACGAGCAGTACTTC.

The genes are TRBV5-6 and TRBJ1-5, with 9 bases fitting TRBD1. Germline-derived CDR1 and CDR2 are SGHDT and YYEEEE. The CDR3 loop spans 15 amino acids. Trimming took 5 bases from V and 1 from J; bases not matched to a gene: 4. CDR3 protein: CASSPGTGSNQPQHF. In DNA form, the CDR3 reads TGTGCCAGCAGTCCCGGGACAGGGAGCAATCAGCCCCAGCATTTT.

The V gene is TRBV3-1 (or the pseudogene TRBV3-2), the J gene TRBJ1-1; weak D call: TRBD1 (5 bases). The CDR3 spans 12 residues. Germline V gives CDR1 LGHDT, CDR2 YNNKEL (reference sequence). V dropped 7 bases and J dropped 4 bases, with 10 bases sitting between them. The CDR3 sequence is CASNFGGTEAFF. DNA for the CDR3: TGTGCCAGCAACTTCGGGGGCACTGAAGCTTTCTTT.

The CDR3 DNA reads as TGCGCCAGCAGCTTGGATTGGTGGGGGAGGGCCATAATTGTTTTTGACAATGAGCAGTTCTTC. Residues: CASSLDWWGRAIIVFDNEQFF. The V and J genes are TRBV5-1 and TRBJ2-1; 7 bases align to TRBD2. Trimming removed 0 bases from V and 5 bases from J; junction bases left unmatched: 23. CDR1 and CDR2 from the germline V gene are SGHRS and YFSETQ. The CDR3 is 21 residues long.

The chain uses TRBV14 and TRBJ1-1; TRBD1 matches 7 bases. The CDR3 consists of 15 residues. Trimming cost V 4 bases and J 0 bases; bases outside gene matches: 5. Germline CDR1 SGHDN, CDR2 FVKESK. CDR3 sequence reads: CASSPNRGVNTEAFF. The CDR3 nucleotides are TGTGCCAGCAGCCCAAACAGGGGAGTGAACACTGAAGCTTTCTTT. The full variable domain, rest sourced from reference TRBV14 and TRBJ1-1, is EAGVTQFPSHSVIEKGQTVTLRCDPISGHDNLYWYRRVMGKEIKFLLHFVKESKQDESGMPNNRFLAERTGGTYSTLKVQPAELEDSGVYFCASSPNRGVNTEAFFGQGTRLTVV.

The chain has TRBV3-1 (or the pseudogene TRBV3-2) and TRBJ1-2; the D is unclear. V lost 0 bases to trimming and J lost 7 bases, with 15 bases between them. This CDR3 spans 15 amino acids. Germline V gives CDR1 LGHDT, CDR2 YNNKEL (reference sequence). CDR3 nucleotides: TGTGCCAGCAGCCAAGATCGTCTGGACTTTCTTGGCTACACCTTC. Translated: CASSQDRLDFLGYTF.

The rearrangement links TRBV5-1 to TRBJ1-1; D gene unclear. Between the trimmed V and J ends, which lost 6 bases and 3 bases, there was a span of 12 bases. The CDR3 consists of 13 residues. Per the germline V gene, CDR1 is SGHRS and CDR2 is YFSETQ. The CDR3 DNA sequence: TGCGCCAGCAACTCGGTCCGGGACACTGAAGCTTTCTTT. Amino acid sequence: CASNSVRDTEAFF. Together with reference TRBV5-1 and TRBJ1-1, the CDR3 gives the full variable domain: KAGVTQTPRYLIKTRGQQVTLSCSPISGHRSVSWYQQTPGQGLQFLFEYFSETQRNKGNFPGRFSGRQFSNSRSEMNVSTLELGDSALYLCASNSVRDTEAFFGQGTRLTVV.

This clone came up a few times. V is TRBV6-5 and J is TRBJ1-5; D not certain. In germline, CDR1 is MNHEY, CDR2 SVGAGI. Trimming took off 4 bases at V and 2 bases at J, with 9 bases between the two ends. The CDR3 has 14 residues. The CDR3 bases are TGTGCCAGCAGTTCTAACGGGGGCAATCAGCCCCAGCATTTT. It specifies CASSSNGGNQPQHF.

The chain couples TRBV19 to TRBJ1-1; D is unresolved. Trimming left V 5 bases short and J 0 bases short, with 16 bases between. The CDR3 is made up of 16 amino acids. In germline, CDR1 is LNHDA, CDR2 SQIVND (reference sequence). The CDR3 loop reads CASSGSRQILNTEAFF. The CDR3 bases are TGTGCCAGTAGTGGTTCCAGGCAGATTCTGAACACTGAAGCTTTCTTT.

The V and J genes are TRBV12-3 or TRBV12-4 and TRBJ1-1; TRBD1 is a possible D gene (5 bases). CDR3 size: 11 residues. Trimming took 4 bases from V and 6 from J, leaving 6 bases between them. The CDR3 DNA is TGTGCCAGCAGTTGGGGGGCTGAAGCTTTCTTT. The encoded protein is CASSWGAEAFF.

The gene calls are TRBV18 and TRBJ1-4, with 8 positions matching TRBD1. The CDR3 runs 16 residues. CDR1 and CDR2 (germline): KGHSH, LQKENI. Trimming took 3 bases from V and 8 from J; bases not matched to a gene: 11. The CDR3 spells CASSPYAGGEEEKLFF. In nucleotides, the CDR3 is TGTGCCAGCTCACCTTACGCAGGGGGCGAGGAGGAAAAACTGTTTTTT.

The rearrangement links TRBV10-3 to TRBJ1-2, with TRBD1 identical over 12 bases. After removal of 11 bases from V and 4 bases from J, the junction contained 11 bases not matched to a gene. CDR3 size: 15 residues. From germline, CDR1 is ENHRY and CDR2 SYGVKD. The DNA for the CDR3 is TGTGCCGGAAACCGGGACAGGGGGCGCATCTATGGCTACACCTTC. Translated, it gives CAGNRDRGRIYGYTF.

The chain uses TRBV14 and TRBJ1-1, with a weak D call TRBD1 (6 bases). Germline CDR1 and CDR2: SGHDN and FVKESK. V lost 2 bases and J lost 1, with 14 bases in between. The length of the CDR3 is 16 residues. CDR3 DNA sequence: TGTGCCAGCAGCCAACGGCTCCCGACAGGGAACACTGAAGCTTTCTTT. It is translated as CASSQRLPTGNTEAFF. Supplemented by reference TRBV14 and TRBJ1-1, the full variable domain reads EAGVTQFPSHSVIEKGQTVTLRCDPISGHDNLYWYRRVMGKEIKFLLHFVKESKQDESGMPNNRFLAERTGGTYSTLKVQPAELEDSGVYFCASSQRLPTGNTEAFFGQGTRLTVV.

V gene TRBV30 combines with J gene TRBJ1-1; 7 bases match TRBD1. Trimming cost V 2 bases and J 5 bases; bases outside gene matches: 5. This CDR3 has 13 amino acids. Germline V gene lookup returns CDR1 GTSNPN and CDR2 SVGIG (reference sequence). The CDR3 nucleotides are TGTGCCTGGAGTTACAGGGGTAGGACTGAAGCTTTCTTT. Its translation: CAWSYRGRTEAFF.

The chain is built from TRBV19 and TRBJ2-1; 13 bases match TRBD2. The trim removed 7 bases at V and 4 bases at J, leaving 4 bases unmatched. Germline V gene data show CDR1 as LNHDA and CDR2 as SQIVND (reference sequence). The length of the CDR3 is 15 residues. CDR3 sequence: CASTEGLAGYNEQFF. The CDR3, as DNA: TGTGCCAGTACCGAGGGACTAGCGGGGTACAATGAGCAGTTCTTC.

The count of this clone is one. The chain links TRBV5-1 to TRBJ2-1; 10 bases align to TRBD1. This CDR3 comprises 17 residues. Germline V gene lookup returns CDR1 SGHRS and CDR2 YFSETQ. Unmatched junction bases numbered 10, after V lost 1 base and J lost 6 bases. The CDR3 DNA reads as TGCGCCAGCAGCTTGTCTGCGGGGGGACAGGGGCCCAATGAGCAGTTCTTC. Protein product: CASSLSAGGQGPNEQFF.